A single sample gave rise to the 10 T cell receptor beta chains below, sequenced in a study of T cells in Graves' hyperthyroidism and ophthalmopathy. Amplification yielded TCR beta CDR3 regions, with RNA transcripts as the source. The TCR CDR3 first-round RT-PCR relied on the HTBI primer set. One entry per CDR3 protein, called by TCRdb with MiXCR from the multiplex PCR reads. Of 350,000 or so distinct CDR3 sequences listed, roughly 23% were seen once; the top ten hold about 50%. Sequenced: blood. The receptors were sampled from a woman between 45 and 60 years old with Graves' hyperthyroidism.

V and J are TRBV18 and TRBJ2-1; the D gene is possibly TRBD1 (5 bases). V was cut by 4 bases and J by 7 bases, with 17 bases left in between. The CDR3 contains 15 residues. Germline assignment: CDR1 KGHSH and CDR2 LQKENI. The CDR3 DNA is TGTGCCAGCTCACAACAGGAGTTGGGGCTAAATGAGCAGTTCTTC. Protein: CASSQQELGLNEQFF.

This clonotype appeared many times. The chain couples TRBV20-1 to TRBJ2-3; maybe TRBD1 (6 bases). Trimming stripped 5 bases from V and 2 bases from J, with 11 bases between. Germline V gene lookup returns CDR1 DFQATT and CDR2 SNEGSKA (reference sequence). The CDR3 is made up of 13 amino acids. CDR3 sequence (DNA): TGCAGTGCTCCGTCAGGGGCCACAGATACGCAGTATTTT. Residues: CSAPSGATDTQYF.

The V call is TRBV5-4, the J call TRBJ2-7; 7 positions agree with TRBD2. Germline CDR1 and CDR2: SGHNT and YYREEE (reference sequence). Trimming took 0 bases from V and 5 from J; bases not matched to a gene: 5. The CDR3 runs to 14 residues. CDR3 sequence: CASSLGLAEHEQYF. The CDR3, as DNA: TGTGCCAGCAGCTTGGGACTAGCTGAACACGAGCAGTACTTC. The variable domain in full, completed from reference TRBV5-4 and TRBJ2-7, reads ETGVTQSPTHLIKTRGQQVTLRCSSQSGHNTVSWYQQALGQGPQFIFQYYREEENGRGNFPPRFSGLQFPNYSSELNVNALELDDSALYLCASSLGLAEHEQYFGPGTRLTVT.

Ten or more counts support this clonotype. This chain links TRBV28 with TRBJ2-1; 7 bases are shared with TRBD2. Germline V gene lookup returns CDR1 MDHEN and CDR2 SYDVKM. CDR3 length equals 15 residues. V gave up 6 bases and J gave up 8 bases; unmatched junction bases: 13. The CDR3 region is CASSLPSGMVHEQFF. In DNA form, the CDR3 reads TGTGCCAGCAGCTTACCGAGCGGGATGGTCCATGAGCAGTTCTTC.

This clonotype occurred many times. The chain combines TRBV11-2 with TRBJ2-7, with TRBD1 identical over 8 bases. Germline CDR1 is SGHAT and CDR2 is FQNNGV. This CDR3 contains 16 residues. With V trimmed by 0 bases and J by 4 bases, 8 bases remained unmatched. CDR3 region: CASSLDSTGEAYEQYF. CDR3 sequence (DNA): TGTGCCAGCAGCTTAGACTCGACAGGGGAGGCGTACGAGCAGTACTTC.

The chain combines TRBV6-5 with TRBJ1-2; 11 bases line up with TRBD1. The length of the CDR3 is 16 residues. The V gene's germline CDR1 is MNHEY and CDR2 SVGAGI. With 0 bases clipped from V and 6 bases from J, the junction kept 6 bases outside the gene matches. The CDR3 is CASSYSPGTGGDGYTF. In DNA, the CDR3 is TGTGCCAGCAGTTACTCCCCCGGGACAGGGGGGGATGGCTACACCTTC.

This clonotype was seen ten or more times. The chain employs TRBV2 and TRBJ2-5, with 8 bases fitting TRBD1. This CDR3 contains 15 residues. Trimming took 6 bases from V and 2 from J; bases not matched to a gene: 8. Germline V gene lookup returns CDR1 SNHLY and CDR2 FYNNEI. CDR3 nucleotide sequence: TGTGCCAGCAGGGAGACAGGGGCAATTCAAGAGACCCAGTACTTC. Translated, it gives CASRETGAIQETQYF.

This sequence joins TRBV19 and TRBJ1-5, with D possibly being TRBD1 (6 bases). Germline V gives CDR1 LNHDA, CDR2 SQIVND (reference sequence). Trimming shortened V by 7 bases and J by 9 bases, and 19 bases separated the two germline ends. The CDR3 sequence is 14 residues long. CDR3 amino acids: CASKISRGAWPQHF. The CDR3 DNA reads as TGTGCCAGTAAAATTTCCAGGGGAGCGTGGCCCCAGCATTTT.

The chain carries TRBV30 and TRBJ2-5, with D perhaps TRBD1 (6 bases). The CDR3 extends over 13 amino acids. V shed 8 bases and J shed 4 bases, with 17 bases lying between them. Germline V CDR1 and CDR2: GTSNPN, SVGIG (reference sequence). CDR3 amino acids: CAGLPGQAETQYF. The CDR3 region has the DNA TGTGCCGGGTTACCGGGACAAGCAGAGACCCAGTACTTC.

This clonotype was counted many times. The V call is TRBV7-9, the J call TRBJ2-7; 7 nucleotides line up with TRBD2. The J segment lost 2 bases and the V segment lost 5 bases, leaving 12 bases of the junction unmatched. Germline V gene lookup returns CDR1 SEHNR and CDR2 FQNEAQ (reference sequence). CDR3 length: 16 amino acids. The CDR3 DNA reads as TGTGCCAGCAGCCCGCCGATCGGGACTACAACCTACGAGCAGTACTTC. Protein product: CASSPPIGTTTYEQYF.